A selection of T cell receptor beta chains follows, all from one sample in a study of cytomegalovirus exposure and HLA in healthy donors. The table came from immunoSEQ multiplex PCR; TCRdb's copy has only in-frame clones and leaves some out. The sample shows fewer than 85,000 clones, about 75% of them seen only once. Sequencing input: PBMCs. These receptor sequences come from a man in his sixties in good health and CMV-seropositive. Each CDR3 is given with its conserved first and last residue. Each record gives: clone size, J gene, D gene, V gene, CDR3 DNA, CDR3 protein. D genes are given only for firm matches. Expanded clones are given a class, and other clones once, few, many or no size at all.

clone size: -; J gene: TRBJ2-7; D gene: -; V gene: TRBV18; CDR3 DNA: TGTGCCAGCTCACCACCGGCCAGTACCTACGAGCAGTACTTC; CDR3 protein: CASSPPASTYEQYF
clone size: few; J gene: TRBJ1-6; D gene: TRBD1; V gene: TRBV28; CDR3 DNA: TGTGCCAGCAGTTTAAACCGGGACAGCTCTCCCCTCCACTTT; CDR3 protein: CASSLNRDSSPLHF
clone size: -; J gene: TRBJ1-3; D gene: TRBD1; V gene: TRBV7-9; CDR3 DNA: TGTGCCAGCAGCTCTCAGTTGACAGGGTTGGACACCATATATTTT; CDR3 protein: CASSSQLTGLDTIYF
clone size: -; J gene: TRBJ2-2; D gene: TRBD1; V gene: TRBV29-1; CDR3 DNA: TGCAGCGCGACAGGGGCCCCGAACACCGGGGAGCTGTTTTTT; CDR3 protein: CSATGAPNTGELFF
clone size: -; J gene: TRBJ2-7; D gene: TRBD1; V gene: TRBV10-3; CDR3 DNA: TGTGCCATCAGTCCGGGACAGGGTTCCTACGAGCAGTACTTC; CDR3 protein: CAISPGQGSYEQYF
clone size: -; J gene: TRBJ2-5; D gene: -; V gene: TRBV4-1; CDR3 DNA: TGCGCCAGCAGCCGAGGGGTGGAGGGGCAAGAGACCCAGTACTTC; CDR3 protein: CASSRGVEGQETQYF
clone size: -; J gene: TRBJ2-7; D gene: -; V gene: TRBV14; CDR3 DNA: TGTGCCAGCAGCCAAGTTGGAGGGAGTGAGTTTGGCGAGCAGTACTTC; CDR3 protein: CASSQVGGSEFGEQYF
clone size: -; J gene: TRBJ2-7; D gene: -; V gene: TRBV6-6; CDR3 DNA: TGTGCCATCTCCCGGTCCAACGAGCAGTACTTC; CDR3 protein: CAISRSNEQYF
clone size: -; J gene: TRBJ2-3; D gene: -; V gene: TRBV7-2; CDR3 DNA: TGTGCCAGCACCCGCGGGGGCCGGACAGATACGCAGTATTTT; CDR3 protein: CASTRGGRTDTQYF
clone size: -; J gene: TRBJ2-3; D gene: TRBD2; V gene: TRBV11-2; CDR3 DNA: TGTGCCAGCAGCCAATTCGCGGGAGGCACAGATACGCAGTATTTT; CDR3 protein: CASSQFAGGTDTQYF
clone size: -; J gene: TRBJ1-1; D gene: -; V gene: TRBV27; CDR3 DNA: TGTGCCAGCAGTTTATATGGACAGACTGAAGCTTTCTTT; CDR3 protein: CASSLYGQTEAFF
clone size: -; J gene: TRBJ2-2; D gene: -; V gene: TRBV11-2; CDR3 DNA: TGTGCCAGCAGCGCGTCCTTTACATCAGGCACCGGGGAGCTGTTTTTT; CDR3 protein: CASSASFTSGTGELFF
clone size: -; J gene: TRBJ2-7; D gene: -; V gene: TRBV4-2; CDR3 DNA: TGTGCCAGCAGCCAAGAGGAGGGACAGTCTTCAGAGCAGTACTTC; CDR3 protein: CASSQEEGQSSEQYF
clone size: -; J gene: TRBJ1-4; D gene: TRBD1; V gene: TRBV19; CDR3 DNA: TGTGCCACCGGGACAGCTTATTTAAAACTGTTTTTT; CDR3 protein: CATGTAYLKLFF
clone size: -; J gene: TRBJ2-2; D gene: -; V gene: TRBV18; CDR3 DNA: TGTGCCAGCTCACCGCTTGAAGAGGTCGGGGAGCTGTTTTTT; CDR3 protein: CASSPLEEVGELFF
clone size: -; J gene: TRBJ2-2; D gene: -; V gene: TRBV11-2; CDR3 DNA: TGTGCCAGCAGCTTGTTAGAAGGGGCGAGCACCGGGGAGCTGTTTTTT; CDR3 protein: CASSLLEGASTGELFF
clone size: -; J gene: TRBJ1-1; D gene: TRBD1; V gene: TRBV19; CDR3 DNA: TGTGCCAGTAGTTCCCAGGGGGCCGGGAACACTGAAGCTTTCTTT; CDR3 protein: CASSSQGAGNTEAFF
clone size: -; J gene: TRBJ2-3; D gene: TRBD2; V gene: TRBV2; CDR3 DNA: TGTGCCGGAGGGACGGGGGGGCAAAAAAATACGCAGTATTTT; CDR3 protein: CAGGTGGQKNTQYF
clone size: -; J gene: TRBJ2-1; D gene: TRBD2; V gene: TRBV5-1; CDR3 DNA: TGCGCCAGCAGTTCTGCTAGCGGGGGGTTCGATGAGCAGTTCTTC; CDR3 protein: CASSSASGGFDEQFF
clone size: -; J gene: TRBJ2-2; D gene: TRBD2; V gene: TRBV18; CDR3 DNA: TGTGCCAGCTCACCGACTAGCGGGATCCTCCTGAGCCGGGAGCTGTTTTTT; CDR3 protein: CASSPTSGILLSRELFF
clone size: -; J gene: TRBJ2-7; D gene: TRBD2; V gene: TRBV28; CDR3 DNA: TGTGCCAGCAGTGTACTGGGACTAGCGGCCTCCTACGAGCAGTACTTC; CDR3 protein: CASSVLGLAASYEQYF
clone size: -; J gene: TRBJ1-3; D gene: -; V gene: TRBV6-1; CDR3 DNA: TGTGCCTATGAAGGGGGCTCTGGAAACACCATATATTTT; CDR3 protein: CAYEGGSGNTIYF
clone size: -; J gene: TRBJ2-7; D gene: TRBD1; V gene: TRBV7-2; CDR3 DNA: TGTGCCAGCAGCTTAGCCGGGACAGGGAGTTACGAGCAGTACTTC; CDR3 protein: CASSLAGTGSYEQYF
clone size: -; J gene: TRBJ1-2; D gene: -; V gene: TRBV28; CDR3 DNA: TGTGCCAGCAGTTTCCCACCTCAGACAGCTGGCTACACCTTC; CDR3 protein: CASSFPPQTAGYTF
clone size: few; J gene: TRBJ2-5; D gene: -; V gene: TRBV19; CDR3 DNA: TGTGCCAGTAGTGAACAGGGTGTAGAGACCCAGTACTTC; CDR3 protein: CASSEQGVETQYF
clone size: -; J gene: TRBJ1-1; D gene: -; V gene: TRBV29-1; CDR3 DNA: TGCAGCGTTGGTGAGGACACTGAAGCTTTCTTT; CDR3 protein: CSVGEDTEAFF
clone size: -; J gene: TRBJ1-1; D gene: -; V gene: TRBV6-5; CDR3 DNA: TGTGCCAGCAGACCCGGGGGGGGTGCCACTGAAGCTTTCTTT; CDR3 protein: CASRPGGGATEAFF
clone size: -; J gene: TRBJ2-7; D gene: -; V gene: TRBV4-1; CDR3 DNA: TGCGCCAGCAGCCACCAACTAGAGGGCTCCTACGAGCAGTACTTC; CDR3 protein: CASSHQLEGSYEQYF
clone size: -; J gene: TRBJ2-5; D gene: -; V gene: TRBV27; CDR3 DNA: TGTGCCAGCAGTTTAGGGGGGAGAGGGTCTAGAAAGACCCAGTACTTC; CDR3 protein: CASSLGGRGSRKTQYF
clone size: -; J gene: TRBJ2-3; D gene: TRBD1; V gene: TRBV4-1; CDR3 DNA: TGCGCCAGCAGCCAACGGACAGGGGGTGATTTAGATACGCAGTATTTT; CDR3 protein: CASSQRTGGDLDTQYF
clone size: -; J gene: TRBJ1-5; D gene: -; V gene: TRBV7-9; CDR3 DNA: TGTGCCAGCAGCTTCAGTGATCAGCCCCAGCATTTT; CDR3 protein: CASSFSDQPQHF